This is a list of T cell receptor beta chains from one sample in a study of T cells in Graves' hyperthyroidism and ophthalmopathy. From the multiplex PCR reads, TCRdb called clonotypes with MiXCR, one entry per CDR3 protein. The repertoire holds around 250,000 distinct CDR3 sequences, with almost 25% as singletons. The specimen sequenced was blood. The receptor source for this set is a woman between 35 and 50 years old with Graves' ophthalmopathy. CDR3s include the opening cysteine and the closing phenylalanine or tryptophan. D genes are given only for firm matches. Clone size is not always given. Where it is, it says once, few, many or a class for expanded clones.

v_call	j_call	clone_size	d_call	cdr3_nt	cdr3_aa
TRBV7-3	TRBJ1-6	once	TRBD1	TGTGCCAGCAGCTTATCAGGGGGCGGATCACCCCTCCACTTT	CASSLSGGGSPLHF
TRBV11-1	TRBJ2-3	few	TRBD2	TGTGCCAGCAGCTCCTGGGGGAGGGGCCCAGATACGCAGTATTTT	CASSSWGRGPDTQYF
TRBV12-3/TRBV12-4	TRBJ2-6	many	.	TGTGCCAGCAGTCCGGGTTCCTCTGGGGCCAACGTCCTGACTTTC	CASSPGSSGANVLTF
TRBV15	TRBJ1-5	.	TRBD1	TGTGCCACCAGCAGAGTAGCAGGGGGCCCTCAGCCCCAGCATTTT	CATSRVAGGPQPQHF
TRBV13	TRBJ2-7	.	TRBD2	TGTGCCAGCAGCCAAGCTAGCGGGAGCTCCTACGAGCAGTACTTC	CASSQASGSSYEQYF
TRBV27	TRBJ1-1	many	.	TGTGCCAGCAGTTTCATTGGTAGCAGCCGCAGAACTGAAGCTTTCTTT	CASSFIGSSRRTEAFF
TRBV6-1	TRBJ2-3	many	.	TGTGCCAGCAGCCAGGGGACTTCGCGAACAGATACGCAGTATTTT	CASSQGTSRTDTQYF
TRBV12-3/TRBV12-4	TRBJ2-7	.	TRBD2	TGTGCCAGCAGTTCCCCGGGACTAGCGGGTATCAACGAGCAGTACTTC	CASSSPGLAGINEQYF
TRBV7-2	TRBJ1-6	few	.	TGTGCCAGCAGCTTAATAGGGGGTAATAATTCACCCCTCCACTTT	CASSLIGGNNSPLHF
TRBV7-2	TRBJ2-7	few	.	TGTGCCAGCAGCTTTAATGGCCGCTCCTACGAGCAGTACTTC	CASSFNGRSYEQYF
TRBV28	TRBJ2-7	once	TRBD1	TGCGCCAGCAGTTCAACCGGGACAGGGGGCGTGGGAGAGCAGTACTTC	CASSSTGTGGVGEQYF
TRBV24-1	TRBJ1-3	.	.	TGTGCCAGCAACAGGCTTGGACCTACCTCTGGAAACACCATATATTTT	CASNRLGPTSGNTIYF
TRBV5-1	TRBJ2-7	.	.	TGCGCCAGCAGCACAGATTCACTGGAGCAGTACTTC	CASSTDSLEQYF
TRBV27	TRBJ1-5	many	.	TGTGCCAGCAGTTTAGGACCGAACCCGAATCAGCCCCAGCATTTT	CASSLGPNPNQPQHF
TRBV30	TRBJ1-2	many	TRBD1	TGTGCCTGGAGTATGGCCGGACAGGGTAACTATGGCTACACCTTC	CAWSMAGQGNYGYTF
TRBV27	TRBJ2-5	many	TRBD2	TGTGCCAGCACCCTATTGGAGCGGGAGATCATGGAGACCCAGTACTTC	CASTLLEREIMETQYF
TRBV6-1	TRBJ1-6	many	.	TGTGCCAGCAGCGCCAATTCACCCCTCCACTTT	CASSANSPLHF
TRBV20-1	TRBJ2-7	.	.	TGCAGTGCCCCGGGACACGCATCCTACGAGCAGTACTTC	CSAPGHASYEQYF
TRBV12-3/TRBV12-4	TRBJ2-7	.	TRBD1	TGTGCCAGCAGTTTCCGACAGGGGCTCGACGAGCAGTACTTC	CASSFRQGLDEQYF
TRBV5-1	TRBJ2-7	many	TRBD2	TGCGCCAGCAGCGGCGGGAGAGGAGCCTACGAGCAGTACTTC	CASSGGRGAYEQYF
TRBV27	TRBJ2-7	.	TRBD1	TGTGCCAGCACGACAGGGAGAGGTTACGAGCAGTACTTC	CASTTGRGYEQYF
TRBV7-9	TRBJ2-5	many	.	TGTGCCAGCAGCAGTAATCGAGAGACCCAGTACTTC	CASSSNRETQYF
TRBV28	TRBJ2-7	many	.	TGTGCCAGCAGCGCGAGTGACTACGAGCAGTACTTC	CASSASDYEQYF
TRBV29-1	TRBJ1-1	.	TRBD1	TGCAGCACGTCGGGACAGGGGGCTGTGAACACTGAAGCTTTCTTT	CSTSGQGAVNTEAFF
TRBV6-5	TRBJ2-7	.	TRBD2	TGTGCCAGCAGTTACTCGATGACTAGCGGGGGTTACGAGCAGTACTTC	CASSYSMTSGGYEQYF
TRBV12-3/TRBV12-4	TRBJ1-5	.	TRBD1	TGTGCCAGCAGTTTATCGGGACAGGGGGTCGGCAATCAGCCCCAGCATTTT	CASSLSGQGVGNQPQHF
TRBV12-3/TRBV12-4	TRBJ2-7	many	TRBD1	TGTGCCAGCAGTCCCGGACAGGCTGACGCCCAGTACGAGCAGTACTTC	CASSPGQADAQYEQYF
TRBV2	TRBJ2-6	many	TRBD2	TGTGCCAGCAGTGGACTAGCGGGAGGGCCATCTGGGGCCAACGTCCTGACTTTC	CASSGLAGGPSGANVLTF
TRBV2	TRBJ2-7	.	.	TGTGCCAGCAGTTTAGGGTCTTCTCCGGACGAGCAGTACTTC	CASSLGSSPDEQYF
TRBV6-5	TRBJ2-7	few	.	TGTGCCAGCAGTTACGGTGGGGTTAACGAGCAGTACTTC	CASSYGGVNEQYF
TRBV4-1	TRBJ1-1	.	.	TGCGCCAGCAGCCAAGTTGCGGAGGTAAGGTACACTGAAGCTTTCTTT	CASSQVAEVRYTEAFF
TRBV3-1	TRBJ1-3	few	.	TGTGCCAGCAGCCCTATGAGGGGGGACATCGAGCCAAACACCATATATTTT	CASSPMRGDIEPNTIYF
TRBV4-2	TRBJ2-7	many	TRBD2	TGTGCCAGCAGCCCAGAGGGGGCTAGCGGGAGGTGGGGAAGCTCCTACGAGCAGTACTTC	CASSPEGASGRWGSSYEQYF
TRBV6-2/TRBV6-3	TRBJ2-6	.	TRBD1	TGTGCCAGCACCTCAGGGGGTACTGGGGCCAACGTCCTGACTTTC	CASTSGGTGANVLTF
TRBV5-1	TRBJ1-2	many	.	TGCGCCAGCAGCTTGGTCCCTACAGGGTCCTATGGCTACACCTTC	CASSLVPTGSYGYTF
TRBV7-8	TRBJ1-3	many	.	TGTGCCAGCAGGTTGGGCGCTACCTCTGGAAACACCATATATTTT	CASRLGATSGNTIYF
TRBV28	TRBJ1-1	.	.	TGTGCCAGCAGTTTTATGATTCGGGACACTGAAGCTTTCTTT	CASSFMIRDTEAFF
TRBV11-2	TRBJ2-2	many	TRBD2	TGTGCCAGCAGCTTAGGAACTAGCGGCGCGAACACCGGGGAGCTGTTTTTT	CASSLGTSGANTGELFF
TRBV5-1	TRBJ2-5	.	TRBD2	TGCGCCGACCGGACTAGCGGGAAACTGGTTCAAGAGACCCAGTACTTC	CADRTSGKLVQETQYF
TRBV15	TRBJ2-7	many	.	TGTGCCACCAGCAGAGCGGGTGGGACGAATGCCCCCTACGAGCAGTACTTC	CATSRAGGTNAPYEQYF
TRBV19	TRBJ2-7	many	.	TGTGCCAGTAGTCGGGACACCATGTACGAGCAGTACTTC	CASSRDTMYEQYF
TRBV3-1	TRBJ2-7	many	TRBD2	TGTGCCAGCAGCCGGGCCCCGGGGACTAGCGGGACCTACGAGCAGTACTTC	CASSRAPGTSGTYEQYF
TRBV5-1	TRBJ1-1	many	.	TGCGCCAGCAGTTCCCAGACTGGGACTGAAGCTTTCTTT	CASSSQTGTEAFF
TRBV19	TRBJ2-7	many	TRBD2	TGTGCCACCCGGACTAGCGGGAGTGAAGCCGACGAGCAGTACTTC	CATRTSGSEADEQYF
TRBV9	TRBJ2-7	many	TRBD1	TGTGCCAGCAGCGCCGGACAGGCGAGCTCCTACGAGCAGTACTTC	CASSAGQASSYEQYF
TRBV19	TRBJ2-3	many	TRBD2	TGTGCCAGTAGTATAGCCCCCAGCGGGAGGACCACAGATACGCAGTATTTT	CASSIAPSGRTTDTQYF
TRBV6-2/TRBV6-3	TRBJ1-5	many	TRBD1	TGTGCCAGCAAGAAGACAGGGAACTTTCAGCCCCAGCATTTT	CASKKTGNFQPQHF
TRBV6-2/TRBV6-3	TRBJ2-7	many	TRBD2	TGTGCCAGCAGCTTTAGCGGGGGTTTTTACGAGCAGTACTTC	CASSFSGGFYEQYF
TRBV29-1	TRBJ1-6	many	TRBD1	TGCAGCGTTCGGACAGGGGGCGGTGGTTCACCCCTCCACTTT	CSVRTGGGGSPLHF
TRBV7-2	TRBJ1-5	many	.	TGTGCCAGCAGCCCGACACATAGCAATCAGCCCCAGCATTTT	CASSPTHSNQPQHF
TRBV28	TRBJ1-2	many	TRBD1	TGTGCCAGCAGTACCGAAGGACAGGGAAACTATGGCTACACCTTC	CASSTEGQGNYGYTF
TRBV6-2/TRBV6-3	TRBJ2-5	few	.	TGTGCCAGCAGTTACTCGATCGGGAGCCGGTCCCTCGGGGAAGAGACCCAGTACTTC	CASSYSIGSRSLGEETQYF
TRBV12-3/TRBV12-4	TRBJ2-6	many	TRBD1	TGTGCCAGCAGTAGGCAGGGGGCTGGGGCCAACGTCCTGACTTTC	CASSRQGAGANVLTF